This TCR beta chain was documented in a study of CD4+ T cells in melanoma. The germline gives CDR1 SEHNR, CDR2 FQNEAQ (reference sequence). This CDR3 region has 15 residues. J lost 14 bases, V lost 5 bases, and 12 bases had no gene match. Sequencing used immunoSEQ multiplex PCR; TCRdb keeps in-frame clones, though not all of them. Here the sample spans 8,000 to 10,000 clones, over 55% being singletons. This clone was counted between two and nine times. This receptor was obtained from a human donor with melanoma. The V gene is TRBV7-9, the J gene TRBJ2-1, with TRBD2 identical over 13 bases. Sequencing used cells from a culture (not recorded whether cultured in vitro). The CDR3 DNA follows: TGTGCCAGCAGCCTAACCGGGACTAGCGGGGCTAAGGAGTTCTTC. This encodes CASSLTGTSGAKEFF.